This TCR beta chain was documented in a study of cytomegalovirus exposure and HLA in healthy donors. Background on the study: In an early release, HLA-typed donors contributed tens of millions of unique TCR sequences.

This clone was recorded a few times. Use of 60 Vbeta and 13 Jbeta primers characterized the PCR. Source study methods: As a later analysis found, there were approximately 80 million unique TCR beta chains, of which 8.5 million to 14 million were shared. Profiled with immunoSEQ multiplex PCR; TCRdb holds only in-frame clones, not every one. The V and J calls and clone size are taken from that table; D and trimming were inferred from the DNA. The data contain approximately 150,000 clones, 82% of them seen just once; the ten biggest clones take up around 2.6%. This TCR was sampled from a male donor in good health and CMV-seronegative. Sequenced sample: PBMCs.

The CDR3 reads CASSASLGANVLTF. The CDR3 nucleotides are TGTGCCAGCAGCGCGAGCCTGGGGGCCAACGTCCTGACTTTC. The chain recombines TRBV11-2 with TRBJ2-6; D is unclear. Germline V gene lookup returns CDR1 SGHAT and CDR2 FQNNGV. The CDR3 covers 14 residues. Trimming removed 5 bases at V and 4 bases at J, with 9 bases between.